Below, 25 T cell receptor beta chains from the same sample are listed, as sequenced in a study of blood T cell repertoires in COVID-19. Assay: immunoSEQ multiplex PCR; the TCRdb copy retains only in-frame clones and omits some. The sample yields approximately 320,000 clones, approximately 85% seen once. The source material was peripheral blood. The source is a human donor in a cohort sampled during active COVID-19.

This rearrangement joins TRBV6-5 to TRBJ1-4; D is possibly TRBD1 (5 bases). Germline loops: CDR1 MNHEY, CDR2 SVGAGI. V dropped 8 bases and J dropped 5 bases, with 15 bases sitting between them. CDR3 length: 14 amino acids. The CDR3 DNA sequence: TGTGCCAGCGGGGCCACAGCGACAAATGAAAAACTGTTTTTT. Its protein is CASGATATNEKLFF.

The chain links TRBV5-1 to TRBJ1-1; D remains ambiguous. Germline CDR1 reads SGHRS; CDR2 reads YFSETQ. The CDR3 is made up of 12 amino acids. Trimming removed 7 bases at V and 1 base at J, with 8 bases between. CDR3 bases: TGCGCCAGCCGCCCCGGGAACACTGAAGCTTTCTTT. Translated: CASRPGNTEAFF.

The CDR3 protein is CASSYSGGAGNEQYF. In nucleotides, the CDR3 is TGTGCCAGCAGCTATAGCGGGGGGGCCGGGAACGAGCAGTACTTC. This rearrangement joins TRBV7-9 to TRBJ2-7; TRBD2 matches at 11 bases. V gave up 4 bases and J gave up 5 bases; unmatched junction bases: 7. Germline values: CDR1 SEHNR, CDR2 FQNEAQ (reference sequence). The CDR3 runs 15 residues.

This clone was detected only a few times. This sequence joins TRBV15 and TRBJ1-6; D perhaps matches TRBD1 (5 bases). V lost 1 base and J 9 bases, leaving 10 bases between the germline ends. The CDR3 is made up of 14 amino acids. CDR1 LNHNV and CDR2 YYDKDF come from the germline V gene (reference sequence). The CDR3 region is CATSRVGRGSPLHF. CDR3 bases: TGTGCCACCAGCAGAGTCGGGAGGGGTTCACCCCTCCACTTT.

The rearrangement joins TRBV19 to TRBJ2-7; the match to TRBD1 covers 9 bases. The CDR3 sequence is 14 residues long. Germline V lookup: CDR1 LNHDA, CDR2 SQIVND (reference sequence). Germline trimming cut 5 bases from V and 3 bases from J; bases unmatched to any gene: 5. CDR3 DNA sequence: TGTGCCAGTAGTTTCCGGACAGGGGACTACGAGCAGTACTTC. It yields the protein CASSFRTGDYEQYF.

This clone has just a few counts. The chain uses TRBV12-3 or TRBV12-4 and TRBJ2-7; TRBD1 might be the D (5 bases). The CDR3 covers 11 residues. V was shortened by 3 bases and J by 6 bases, with 6 bases between the two germline ends. Here the CDR3 DNA reads TGTGCCAGCAGTTTTAGGGGCGAGCAGTACTTC. It encodes CASSFRGEQYF.

The CDR3 coding sequence is TGTGCCTGGAGTGTAGGACAGTTGGTACGCACAGATACGCAGTATTTT. This gives the protein CAWSVGQLVRTDTQYF. This rearrangement joins TRBV30 to TRBJ2-3; possible D gene TRBD1, 6 bases. Trimming removed 0 bases at V and 1 base at J, with 14 bases between. The V gene's germline CDR1 is GTSNPN and CDR2 SVGIG (reference sequence). The CDR3 is 16 amino acids.

The count of this clone is one. V gene TRBV4-1 combines with J gene TRBJ1-2; no firm D call. V lost 2 bases and J lost 1, with 11 bases in between. The CDR3 has 15 amino acids. CDR1 MGHRA and CDR2 YSYEKL come from the germline V gene. The CDR3 bases are TGCGCCAGCAGCCAAATTGGCACTAGTAACTATGGCTACACCTTC. Its protein is CASSQIGTSNYGYTF.

The genes are TRBV27 and TRBJ1-1, with 7 nucleotides matching TRBD1. Germline assignment: CDR1 MNHEY and CDR2 SMNVEV (reference sequence). CDR3 length: 17 amino acids. The V segment lost 5 bases and the J segment 0 bases; nucleotides outside the gene matches: 12. The CDR3 DNA follows: TGTGCCAGCAGTGCCCGGGCAGGGGGATTTATGAACACTGAAGCTTTCTTT. Translation: CASSARAGGFMNTEAFF.

The genes are TRBV9 and TRBJ1-1; TRBD1 agrees at 7 bases. This CDR3 is 12 amino acids long. CDR1 and CDR2 (germline): SGDLS, YYNGEE. V lost 4 bases and J lost 7; bases outside the gene matches: 4. The CDR3 DNA follows: TGTGCCAGCAGCACCAGACAGGGTGAAGCTTTCTTT. Protein product: CASSTRQGEAFF. The variable domain in full, completed from reference TRBV9 and TRBJ1-1, reads DSGVTQTPKHLITATGQRVTLRCSPRSGDLSVYWYQQSLDQGLQFLIQYYNGEERAKGNILERFSAQQFPDLHSELNLSSLELGDSALYFCASSTRQGEAFFGQGTRLTVV.

This clone showed up just once. The rearrangement joins TRBV7-9 to TRBJ1-1; TRBD1 agrees at 7 bases. Trimming took 3 bases from V and 7 from J; bases not matched to a gene: 8. This CDR3 contains 14 residues. CDR1 and CDR2 from the germline V gene are SEHNR and FQNEAQ (reference sequence). The CDR3, as DNA: TGTGCCAGCAGCTTCGGACAGGCCACGCATGAAGCTTTCTTT. It specifies CASSFGQATHEAFF.

This clone was seen just once. V gene TRBV10-3 combines with J gene TRBJ2-7; TRBD2 agrees at 8 bases. Germline assignment: CDR1 ENHRY and CDR2 SYGVKD. The CDR3 has 15 amino acids. V was pared by 10 bases and J by 1 base, with 12 bases of the junction left unmatched. This CDR3 reads CATSDTIAGSYEQYF. CDR3 sequence (DNA): TGTGCCACCTCGGATACCATAGCGGGGTCCTACGAGCAGTACTTC.

The V gene is TRBV6-5, the J gene TRBJ1-2; 7 bases are shared with TRBD1. The germline gives CDR1 MNHEY, CDR2 SVGAGI. The CDR3 has 14 amino acids. V lost 5 bases to trimming and J lost 5 bases; unmatched junction nucleotides: 8. DNA of the CDR3: TGTGCCAGCAGTCAAAGTACAGGGGTTTATGGCTACACCTTC. Translated: CASSQSTGVYGYTF.

J is TRBJ1-2 and V is TRBV19; no reliable D call. The CDR3 loop spans 13 amino acids. In germline, CDR1 is LNHDA, CDR2 SQIVND (reference sequence). V shed 3 bases and J shed 6 bases, with 11 bases lying between them. The CDR3 region is CASSMEVRHGYTF. The CDR3 DNA is TGTGCCAGTAGTATGGAGGTCCGCCATGGCTACACCTTC.

The chain links TRBV6-5 to TRBJ1-2; possible D gene TRBD1, 5 bases. Germline V lookup: CDR1 MNHEY, CDR2 SVGAGI. V was clipped by 7 bases and J by 1 base, with 10 bases between them. The CDR3 sequence is 13 residues long. CDR3 DNA sequence: TGTGCCAGCACAGGGACTCTTAACTATGGCTACACCTTC. Encoded protein: CASTGTLNYGYTF.

Written as DNA, the CDR3 is TGCGCCAGCAGCTGGACAGGCCGAGGTGCCAAAAACATTCAGTACTTC. This translates into CASSWTGRGAKNIQYF. The V call is TRBV5-1, the J call TRBJ2-4; TRBD1 agrees at 7 bases. CDR3 size: 16 residues. The J segment lost 1 base and the V segment lost 3 bases, leaving 7 bases of the junction unmatched. In germline, CDR1 is SGHRS, CDR2 YFSETQ.

This chain uses TRBV9 with TRBJ2-3, with TRBD2 matching 12 bases. The V and J ends lost 3 bases and 2 bases, in that order; junction bases with no gene match: 7. Germline lookup yields CDR1 SGDLS and CDR2 YYNGEE. This CDR3 comprises 17 residues. CDR3: CASSALGLAGYTDTQYF. CDR3 in DNA: TGTGCCAGCAGCGCCCTTGGACTAGCGGGGTACACAGATACGCAGTATTTT.

The chain recombines TRBV30 with TRBJ2-7; D gene ambiguous. Germline loops: CDR1 GTSNPN, CDR2 SVGIG (reference sequence). Trimming took off 0 bases at V and 4 bases at J, with 4 bases between the two ends. The CDR3 has 11 residues. CDR3 nucleotides: TGTGCCTGGAGTGTTCATTACGAGCAGTACTTC. It is translated as CAWSVHYEQYF. Variable domain in full (rest from reference TRBV30 and TRBJ2-7): SQTIHQWPATLVQPVGSPLSLECTVEGTSNPNLYWYRQAAGRGLQLLFYSVGIGQISSEVPQNLSASRPQDRQFILSSKKLLLSDSGFYLCAWSVHYEQYFGPGTRLTVT.

This clone occurred a few times. This chain links TRBV5-1 with TRBJ1-1; maybe TRBD1 (5 bases). V was shortened by 4 bases and J by 8 bases, with 18 bases between the two germline ends. Germline CDR1 SGHRS, CDR2 YFSETQ. The CDR3 length is 14 residues. CDR3 amino acids: CASSLTGTPWEAFF. CDR3 in DNA: TGCGCCAGCAGCCTCACAGGAACCCCCTGGGAAGCTTTCTTT.

The V and J genes are TRBV5-8 and TRBJ1-2; D perhaps matches TRBD1 (6 bases). CDR3 length: 13 amino acids. Germline V lookup: CDR1 SGHTS, CDR2 YDEGEE. V was cut by 0 bases and J by 7 bases, with 10 bases left in between. CDR3: CASSLDRAFGYTF. CDR3 DNA: TGTGCCAGCAGCTTGGACAGGGCTTTTGGCTACACCTTC.

V is TRBV2 and J is TRBJ2-7; 7 bases line up with TRBD1. The junction had 10 bases not matched to a gene; V was cut back by 5 bases and J by 3 bases. This CDR3 spans 15 amino acids. Germline V gene data show CDR1 as SNHLY and CDR2 as FYNNEI. The CDR3 protein is CASSHTGQADYEQYF. The CDR3 bases are TGTGCCAGCAGTCATACCGGACAGGCCGACTACGAGCAGTACTTC.

This clone was observed once. The chain recombines TRBV9 with TRBJ1-2, with 7 bases that match TRBD1. The CDR3 extends over 15 amino acids. Germline CDR1 reads SGDLS; CDR2 reads YYNGEE. The trim removed 4 bases at V and 6 bases at J, leaving 12 bases unmatched. The DNA for the CDR3 is TGTGCCAGCAGCCAAATCGACAGGGCCCGGGATGGCTACACCTTC. Translating gives CASSQIDRARDGYTF.

The chain has TRBV5-8 and TRBJ1-2; possibly TRBD1 for D (5 bases). Germline-derived CDR1 and CDR2 are SGHTS and YDEGEE. CDR3 length: 12 residues. V was trimmed by 2 bases and J by 14 bases, leaving 16 bases between them. The CDR3 loop reads CASSLRTEKGTF. Here the CDR3 DNA reads TGTGCCAGCAGCTTACGGACCGAAAAGGGGACCTTC.

This clone has just a few counts. This chain joins TRBV5-1 and TRBJ1-2; a weak D match, TRBD1 (6 bases). The CDR3 sequence is 13 residues long. Germline CDR1 SGHRS, CDR2 YFSETQ. Deletions cut 1 base from V and 7 bases from J, with 11 bases between. The CDR3 nucleotides read TGCGCCAGCAGCTTGTTGGGGGCGATTGGCTACACCTTC. The encoded protein is CASSLLGAIGYTF.

This rearrangement joins TRBV20-1 to TRBJ1-1; 7 bases line up with TRBD1. J gave up 11 bases and V 2 bases, and 5 bases lay outside the gene matches. The CDR3 contains 11 residues. The germline gives CDR1 DFQATT, CDR2 SNEGSKA (reference sequence). The CDR3 region has the DNA TGCAGTGCTAGACAGGGGGTTGAGGCTTTCTTT. Its protein is CSARQGVEAFF.